Listed below are T cell receptor beta chains from one sample, sequenced in a study of blood T cell repertoires in COVID-19. Here immunoSEQ multiplex PCR was the method, and the copy in TCRdb shows in-frame clones only, minus some. The sample includes 20,000 to 30,000 clones, about 89% of them seen just once. Sequencing was carried out using peripheral blood. These receptor sequences come from a human donor with active COVID-19. The donor label of this sample is uncertain. CDR3s include the opening cysteine and the closing phenylalanine or tryptophan. D genes are given only for firm matches. Clone sizes are given selectively: once, few, many, or a class where the clone is expanded.

abundance: NA; d_gene: TRBD1; j_gene: TRBJ2-3; v_gene: TRBV5-1; CDR3aa: CASSATGQVADTQYF; CDR3nt: TGCGCCAGCAGCGCGACGGGACAGGTGGCAGATACGCAGTATTTT
abundance: NA; d_gene: TRBD1; j_gene: TRBJ1-4; v_gene: TRBV28; CDR3aa: CASCRQGASNEKLFF; CDR3nt: TGTGCCAGCTGCCGACAGGGGGCGTCTAACGAAAAACTGTTTTTT
abundance: NA; d_gene: TRBD1; j_gene: TRBJ2-7; v_gene: TRBV12-3/TRBV12-4; CDR3aa: CASSLEGAEQYF; CDR3nt: TGTGCCAGCAGTTTAGAGGGGGCCGAGCAGTACTTC
abundance: NA; d_gene: TRBD1; j_gene: TRBJ1-1; v_gene: TRBV29-1; CDR3aa: CSVTGDKRRNTEAFF; CDR3nt: TGCAGCGTTACAGGGGACAAACGTAGAAACACTGAAGCTTTCTTT
abundance: NA; d_gene: TRBD2; j_gene: TRBJ2-1; v_gene: TRBV28; CDR3aa: CASSFSLGGGGNEQFF; CDR3nt: TGTGCCAGCAGTTTCAGTTTGGGGGGGGGTGGAAATGAGCAGTTCTTC
abundance: NA; d_gene: NA; j_gene: TRBJ2-1; v_gene: TRBV6-2/TRBV6-3; CDR3aa: CASSYDQGMYEQFF; CDR3nt: TGTGCCAGCAGTTACGATCAGGGGATGTATGAGCAGTTCTTC
abundance: NA; d_gene: TRBD2; j_gene: TRBJ2-1; v_gene: TRBV7-6; CDR3aa: CASSTGLAGYNEQFF; CDR3nt: TGTGCCAGCAGCACGGGACTAGCGGGGTACAATGAGCAGTTCTTC
abundance: NA; d_gene: NA; j_gene: TRBJ2-7; v_gene: TRBV2; CDR3aa: CASSVSDEQYF; CDR3nt: TGTGCCAGCAGTGTGAGTGACGAGCAGTACTTC
abundance: NA; d_gene: NA; j_gene: TRBJ2-2; v_gene: TRBV6-5; CDR3aa: CAGGTQLNTGELFF; CDR3nt: TGTGCCGGTGGGACACAGCTGAACACCGGGGAGCTGTTTTTT
abundance: NA; d_gene: NA; j_gene: TRBJ1-2; v_gene: TRBV27; CDR3aa: CASSFSQQPGGYTF; CDR3nt: TGTGCCAGCAGTTTCAGTCAGCAACCGGGGGGCTACACCTTC
abundance: NA; d_gene: TRBD1; j_gene: TRBJ2-7; v_gene: TRBV19; CDR3aa: CASTEQGHDEQYF; CDR3nt: TGTGCCAGTACAGAACAGGGGCACGACGAGCAGTACTTC
abundance: NA; d_gene: TRBD1; j_gene: TRBJ2-7; v_gene: TRBV20-1; CDR3aa: CSATGQGGQYF; CDR3nt: TGCAGTGCTACAGGACAGGGTGGGCAGTACTTC
abundance: NA; d_gene: TRBD1; j_gene: TRBJ2-5; v_gene: TRBV5-5; CDR3aa: CASSLGTAQETQYF; CDR3nt: TGTGCCAGCAGCCTTGGGACAGCTCAAGAGACCCAGTACTTC
abundance: NA; d_gene: TRBD1; j_gene: TRBJ1-1; v_gene: TRBV19; CDR3aa: CASTYTRQGSEAFF; CDR3nt: TGTGCCAGTACTTATACCCGACAGGGAAGTGAAGCTTTCTTT
abundance: NA; d_gene: TRBD1; j_gene: TRBJ2-2; v_gene: TRBV5-1; CDR3aa: CASSSTQGTGELFF; CDR3nt: TGCGCCAGCAGCTCGACACAGGGGACCGGGGAGCTGTTTTTT
abundance: NA; d_gene: NA; j_gene: TRBJ1-2; v_gene: TRBV5-6; CDR3aa: CASSLWTNGYTF; CDR3nt: TGTGCCAGCAGCCTCTGGACAAATGGCTACACCTTC
abundance: NA; d_gene: NA; j_gene: TRBJ2-3; v_gene: TRBV21-1; CDR3aa: CASSKDERGVADTQYF; CDR3nt: TGTGCCAGCAGCAAAGATGAGCGGGGGGTAGCAGATACGCAGTATTTT
abundance: NA; d_gene: TRBD2; j_gene: TRBJ2-7; v_gene: TRBV5-1; CDR3aa: CASSLEGTIPYEQYF; CDR3nt: TGCGCCAGCAGCTTGGAGGGGACTATACCCTACGAGCAGTACTTC
abundance: NA; d_gene: NA; j_gene: TRBJ2-2; v_gene: TRBV24-1; CDR3aa: CATSDPDSPNTGELFF; CDR3nt: TGTGCCACCAGTGATCCGGACTCCCCGAACACCGGGGAGCTGTTTTTT
abundance: medium-sized; d_gene: TRBD1; j_gene: TRBJ2-7; v_gene: TRBV6-9; CDR3aa: CASSIGQGTYEQYF; CDR3nt: TGTGCCAGCAGCATTGGACAGGGGACTTACGAGCAGTACTTC
abundance: NA; d_gene: TRBD1; j_gene: TRBJ1-2; v_gene: TRBV15; CDR3aa: CATSRVEGALGGYTF; CDR3nt: TGTGCCACCAGCAGAGTCGAGGGGGCGTTAGGTGGCTACACCTTC
abundance: NA; d_gene: NA; j_gene: TRBJ1-5; v_gene: TRBV3-1/TRBV3-2; CDR3aa: CASSQDLQGFQPQHF; CDR3nt: TGTGCCAGCAGCCAAGATTTGCAGGGGTTCCAGCCCCAGCATTTT
abundance: NA; d_gene: TRBD1; j_gene: TRBJ2-5; v_gene: TRBV2; CDR3aa: CATGQTGEETQYF; CDR3nt: TGTGCCACTGGCCAGACAGGGGAAGAGACCCAGTACTTC
abundance: NA; d_gene: TRBD2; j_gene: TRBJ2-7; v_gene: TRBV9; CDR3aa: CASSVIRGGAYEQYF; CDR3nt: TGTGCCAGCAGCGTCATACGGGGAGGGGCCTACGAGCAGTACTTC
abundance: NA; d_gene: TRBD2; j_gene: TRBJ2-7; v_gene: TRBV30; CDR3aa: CAWSTGTSGDEQYF; CDR3nt: TGTGCCTGGAGTACCGGGACTAGCGGCGACGAGCAGTACTTC
abundance: NA; d_gene: TRBD2; j_gene: TRBJ2-5; v_gene: TRBV10-2; CDR3aa: CATSLAGGQETQYF; CDR3nt: TGCGCCACCTCATTAGCGGGGGGCCAAGAGACCCAGTACTTC
abundance: NA; d_gene: NA; j_gene: TRBJ1-4; v_gene: TRBV19; CDR3aa: CASSMVGAAPLPLF; CDR3nt: TGTGCCAGTAGTATGGTGGGGGCGGCTCCCTTACCGCTTTTT
abundance: NA; d_gene: NA; j_gene: TRBJ1-1; v_gene: TRBV30; CDR3aa: CAWSPLTPNTEAFF; CDR3nt: TGTGCCTGGAGCCCCCTGACACCAAACACTGAAGCTTTCTTT
abundance: NA; d_gene: TRBD2; j_gene: TRBJ2-3; v_gene: TRBV2; CDR3aa: CASSELAGGPDTQYF; CDR3nt: TGTGCCAGCAGTGAACTAGCGGGGGGGCCAGATACGCAGTATTTT
abundance: NA; d_gene: NA; j_gene: TRBJ1-1; v_gene: TRBV7-3; CDR3aa: CASSLRGLNTEAFF; CDR3nt: TGTGCCAGCAGCTTACGGGGATTGAACACTGAAGCTTTCTTT
abundance: NA; d_gene: TRBD1; j_gene: TRBJ2-4; v_gene: TRBV15; CDR3aa: CATSTRTGKNIQYF; CDR3nt: TGTGCCACCAGCACCCGGACAGGAAAAAACATTCAGTACTTC
abundance: NA; d_gene: NA; j_gene: TRBJ1-6; v_gene: TRBV5-4; CDR3aa: CASSLGGGPGNSPLHF; CDR3nt: TGTGCCAGCAGCTTGGGGGGGGGCCCTGGGAATTCACCCCTCCACTTT
abundance: NA; d_gene: TRBD2; j_gene: TRBJ2-3; v_gene: TRBV18; CDR3aa: CASSQGLATDTQYF; CDR3nt: TGTGCCAGCTCACAAGGACTAGCCACAGATACGCAGTATTTT
abundance: NA; d_gene: NA; j_gene: TRBJ1-3; v_gene: TRBV19; CDR3aa: CASSIGLTTSGNTIYF; CDR3nt: TGTGCCAGTAGTATAGGACTGACGACCTCTGGAAACACCATATATTTT
abundance: NA; d_gene: TRBD1; j_gene: TRBJ2-7; v_gene: TRBV9; CDR3aa: CASSAGAQGEYEQYF; CDR3nt: TGTGCCAGCAGCGCAGGGGCACAGGGGGAATACGAGCAGTACTTC
abundance: NA; d_gene: TRBD2; j_gene: TRBJ2-1; v_gene: TRBV29-1; CDR3aa: CILPQSPWCGGTYNEQFF; CDR3nt: TGCATCCTCCCCCAGTCTCCCTGGTGCGGGGGTACCTACAATGAGCAGTTCTTC
abundance: NA; d_gene: NA; j_gene: TRBJ2-7; v_gene: TRBV6-1; CDR3aa: CASSETASPSYEQYF; CDR3nt: TGTGCCAGCAGTGAGACAGCCTCGCCTTCCTACGAGCAGTACTTC
abundance: NA; d_gene: TRBD1; j_gene: TRBJ2-3; v_gene: TRBV27; CDR3aa: CASTADRGHTDTQYF; CDR3nt: TGTGCCAGCACCGCGGACAGGGGACACACAGATACGCAGTATTTT
abundance: NA; d_gene: NA; j_gene: TRBJ1-2; v_gene: TRBV5-1; CDR3aa: CASSRSRDRRGYTF; CDR3nt: TGCGCCAGCAGCCGGAGCAGGGATCGCCGTGGCTACACCTTC
abundance: once; d_gene: NA; j_gene: TRBJ2-1; v_gene: TRBV7-8; CDR3aa: CASSRPGLEQFF; CDR3nt: TGTGCCAGCAGCCGACCGGGACTTGAGCAGTTCTTC
abundance: NA; d_gene: NA; j_gene: TRBJ1-2; v_gene: TRBV25-1; CDR3aa: CASSESGTTNYGYTF; CDR3nt: TGTGCCAGCAGTGAATCTGGGACAACTAACTATGGCTACACCTTC
abundance: once; d_gene: TRBD2; j_gene: TRBJ2-3; v_gene: TRBV6-5; CDR3aa: CASSSRGGADTQYF; CDR3nt: TGTGCCAGCAGTTCCCGGGGGGGAGCGGATACGCAGTATTTT
abundance: NA; d_gene: NA; j_gene: TRBJ2-3; v_gene: TRBV9; CDR3aa: CASSAQGTVTDTQYF; CDR3nt: TGTGCCAGCAGCGCGCAGGGGACGGTCACAGATACGCAGTATTTT
abundance: once; d_gene: TRBD1; j_gene: TRBJ2-7; v_gene: TRBV7-6; CDR3aa: CASSYGTGRNYEQYF; CDR3nt: TGTGCCAGCAGCTACGGGACAGGAAGGAACTACGAGCAGTACTTC
abundance: NA; d_gene: TRBD1; j_gene: TRBJ1-4; v_gene: TRBV3-1/TRBV3-2; CDR3aa: CASSPGTANEKLFF; CDR3nt: TGTGCCAGCAGCCCCGGGACAGCTAATGAAAAACTGTTTTTT
abundance: NA; d_gene: NA; j_gene: TRBJ2-1; v_gene: TRBV11-1; CDR3aa: CASSFRRDGYNEQFF; CDR3nt: TGTGCCAGCAGCTTCCGGCGGGATGGCTACAATGAGCAGTTCTTC
abundance: NA; d_gene: NA; j_gene: TRBJ1-1; v_gene: TRBV13; CDR3aa: CASSSRAGVILNTEAFF; CDR3nt: TGTGCCAGCAGCTCCAGGGCGGGGGTGATACTGAACACTGAAGCTTTCTTT
abundance: NA; d_gene: TRBD2; j_gene: TRBJ2-7; v_gene: TRBV5-1; CDR3aa: CASSLPGAGYEQYF; CDR3nt: TGCGCCAGCAGCTTACCGGGAGCGGGGTACGAGCAGTACTTC
abundance: NA; d_gene: NA; j_gene: TRBJ2-1; v_gene: TRBV5-1; CDR3aa: CASSRATGFEQFF; CDR3nt: TGCGCCAGCAGCAGAGCTACAGGGTTTGAGCAGTTCTTC
abundance: NA; d_gene: NA; j_gene: TRBJ2-6; v_gene: TRBV6-2/TRBV6-3; CDR3aa: CASSKPKTSGANVLTF; CDR3nt: TGTGCCAGCAGTAAACCTAAAACCTCTGGGGCCAACGTCCTGACTTTC
abundance: NA; d_gene: TRBD1; j_gene: TRBJ2-7; v_gene: TRBV5-1; CDR3aa: CASSLQGTYEQYF; CDR3nt: TGCGCCAGCAGCTTACAGGGGACCTACGAGCAGTACTTC